These T cell receptor beta chains were read from a single sample in a study of cytomegalovirus exposure and HLA in healthy donors. Clones were read by immunoSEQ multiplex PCR, and TCRdb kept only the in-frame ones, dropping some. The table has 100,000 to 150,000 clones, around 73% seen once; the top ten hold roughly a tenth. The sequenced material came from PBMCs. These TCRs come from a young man in good health and CMV-seropositive. CDR3s leave out the opening cysteine and the closing phenylalanine or tryptophan. A D gene is named only where the DNA matches it firmly.

D gene	V gene	J gene	CDR3 protein
TRBD2	TRBV2	TRBJ2-2	AGKTSGSVTGELF
.	TRBV30	TRBJ2-1	AWSGTYSRGSYNEQF
TRBD1	TRBV30	TRBJ2-5	AWSITGQQETQY
.	TRBV30	TRBJ1-5	AWNGETGQPQH
TRBD2	TRBV30	TRBJ2-2	AWTRGTSGNTGELF
.	TRBV6-1	TRBJ2-3	ASQGIGTDTQY
.	TRBV6-6	TRBJ2-7	ASSTRQGRVYEQY
.	TRBV4-2	TRBJ2-7	ASSQESSYEQY
.	TRBV11-2	TRBJ2-1	ASSLDRGSYNEQF
.	TRBV5-1	TRBJ2-3	ASSLSQNTDTQY
.	TRBV9	TRBJ1-1	ASSVGSGSTEAF
.	TRBV30	TRBJ1-1	AWNREAEAF
.	TRBV15	TRBJ1-5	ATSRVGGEPQH
TRBD1	TRBV2	TRBJ1-2	ASEPQGWKNGYT